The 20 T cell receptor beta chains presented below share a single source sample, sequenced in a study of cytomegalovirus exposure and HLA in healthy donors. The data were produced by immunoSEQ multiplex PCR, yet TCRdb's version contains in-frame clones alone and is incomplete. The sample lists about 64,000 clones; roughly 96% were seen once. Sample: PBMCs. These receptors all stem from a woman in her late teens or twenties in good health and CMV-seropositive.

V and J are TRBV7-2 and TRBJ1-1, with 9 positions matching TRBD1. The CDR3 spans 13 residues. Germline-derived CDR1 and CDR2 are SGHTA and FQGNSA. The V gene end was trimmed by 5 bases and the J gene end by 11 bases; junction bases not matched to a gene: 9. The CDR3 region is CASSRPDRGSAFF. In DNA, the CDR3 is TGTGCCAGCAGCCGACCTGACAGGGGGTCGGCTTTCTTT.

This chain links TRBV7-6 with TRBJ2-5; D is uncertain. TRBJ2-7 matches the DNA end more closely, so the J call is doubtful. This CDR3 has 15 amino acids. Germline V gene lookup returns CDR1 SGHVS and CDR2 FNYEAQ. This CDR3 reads CASRSGRDSSYEQYF. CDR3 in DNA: TGTGCCAGCAGATCGGGTCGTGATAGCTCCTACGAGCAGTACTTC.

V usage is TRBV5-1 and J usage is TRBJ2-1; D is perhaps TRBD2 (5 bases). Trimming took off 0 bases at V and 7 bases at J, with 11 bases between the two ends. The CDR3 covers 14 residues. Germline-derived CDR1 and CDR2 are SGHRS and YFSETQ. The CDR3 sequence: CASSLGRGVNEQFF. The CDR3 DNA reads TGCGCCAGCAGCTTGGGTCGGGGAGTAAATGAGCAGTTCTTC.

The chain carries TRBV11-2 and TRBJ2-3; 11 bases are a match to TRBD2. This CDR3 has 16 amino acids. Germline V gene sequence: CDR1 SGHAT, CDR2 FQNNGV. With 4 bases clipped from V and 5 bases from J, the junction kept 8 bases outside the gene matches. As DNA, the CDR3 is TGTGCCAGCAGCTATCTTCGACTAGCGGGAAAAGATACGCAGTATTTT. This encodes CASSYLRLAGKDTQYF.

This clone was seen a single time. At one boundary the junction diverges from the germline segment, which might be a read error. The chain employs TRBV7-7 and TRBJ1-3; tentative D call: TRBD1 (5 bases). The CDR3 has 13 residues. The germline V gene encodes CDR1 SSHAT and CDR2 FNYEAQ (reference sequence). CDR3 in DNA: TGTGCTAGCAGCCCTCAGGGAGGTGACACCATATATTTT. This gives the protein CASSPQGGDTIYF.

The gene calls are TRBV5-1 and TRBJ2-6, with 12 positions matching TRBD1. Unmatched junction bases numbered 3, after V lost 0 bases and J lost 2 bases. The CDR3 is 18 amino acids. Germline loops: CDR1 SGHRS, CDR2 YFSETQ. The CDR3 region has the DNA TGCGCCAGCAGCTTGGCCGGGACAGGGGGCGCTGGGGCCAACGTCCTGACTTTC. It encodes CASSLAGTGGAGANVLTF.

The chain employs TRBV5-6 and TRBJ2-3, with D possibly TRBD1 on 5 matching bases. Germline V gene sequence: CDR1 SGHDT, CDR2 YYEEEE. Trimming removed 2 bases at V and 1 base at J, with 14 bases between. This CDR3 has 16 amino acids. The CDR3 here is CASSFPQGSGTDTQYF. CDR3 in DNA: TGTGCCAGCAGCTTCCCCCAGGGCTCCGGCACAGATACGCAGTATTTT.

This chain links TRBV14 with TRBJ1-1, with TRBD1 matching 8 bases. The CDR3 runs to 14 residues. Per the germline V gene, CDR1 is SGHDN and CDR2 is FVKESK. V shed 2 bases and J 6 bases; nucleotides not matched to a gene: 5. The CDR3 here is CASSQTGQGPEAFF. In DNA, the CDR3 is TGTGCCAGCAGCCAAACCGGACAGGGACCTGAAGCTTTCTTT.

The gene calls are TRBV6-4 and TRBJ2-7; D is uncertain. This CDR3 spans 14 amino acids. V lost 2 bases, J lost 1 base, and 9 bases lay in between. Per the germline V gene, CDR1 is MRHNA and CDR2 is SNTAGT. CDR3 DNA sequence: TGTGCCAGCAGTGACGCGAGATGGTCCTACGAGCAGTACTTC. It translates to CASSDARWSYEQYF.

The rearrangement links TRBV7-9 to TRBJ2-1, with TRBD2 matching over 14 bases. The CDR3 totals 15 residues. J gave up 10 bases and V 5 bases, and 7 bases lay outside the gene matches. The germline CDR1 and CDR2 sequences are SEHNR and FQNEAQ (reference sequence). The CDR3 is CASSLGTSGSGEQFF. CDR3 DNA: TGTGCCAGCAGCCTAGGGACTAGCGGGAGTGGGGAGCAGTTCTTC. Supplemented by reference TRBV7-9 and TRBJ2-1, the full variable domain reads DTGVSQNPRHKITKRGQNVTFRCDPISEHNRLYWYRQTLGQGPEFLTYFQNEAQLEKSRLLSDRFSAERPKGSFSTLEIQRTEQGDSAMYLCASSLGTSGSGEQFFGPGTRLTVL.

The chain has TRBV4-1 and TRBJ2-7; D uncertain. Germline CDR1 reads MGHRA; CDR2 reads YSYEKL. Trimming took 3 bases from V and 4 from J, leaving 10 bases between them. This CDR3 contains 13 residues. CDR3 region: CASSQTQVYEQYF. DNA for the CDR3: TGCGCCAGCAGCCAGACCCAGGTTTACGAGCAGTACTTC.

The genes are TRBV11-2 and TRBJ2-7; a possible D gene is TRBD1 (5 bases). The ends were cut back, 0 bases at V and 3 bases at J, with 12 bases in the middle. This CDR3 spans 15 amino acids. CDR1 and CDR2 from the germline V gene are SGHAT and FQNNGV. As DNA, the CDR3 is TGTGCCAGCAGCTTAGATCCCCTTGACAGCTACGAGCAGTACTTC. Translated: CASSLDPLDSYEQYF.

The CDR3 region has the DNA TGTGCCAGCAGCTCTAACAGGGGGGCGAATTCACCCCTCCACTTT. Amino acids: CASSSNRGANSPLHF. The chain employs TRBV11-2 and TRBJ1-6; TRBD1 matches 8 bases. The germline CDR1 and CDR2 sequences are SGHAT and FQNNGV. CDR3 size: 15 residues. With V trimmed by 4 bases and J by 7 bases, 6 bases remained unmatched.

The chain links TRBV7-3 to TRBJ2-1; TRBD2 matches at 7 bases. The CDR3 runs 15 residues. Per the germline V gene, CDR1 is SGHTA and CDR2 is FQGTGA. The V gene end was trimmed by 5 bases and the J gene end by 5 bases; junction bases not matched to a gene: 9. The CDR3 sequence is CASSPSSGMNNEQFF. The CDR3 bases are TGTGCCAGCAGCCCTTCGAGCGGGATGAACAATGAGCAGTTCTTC.

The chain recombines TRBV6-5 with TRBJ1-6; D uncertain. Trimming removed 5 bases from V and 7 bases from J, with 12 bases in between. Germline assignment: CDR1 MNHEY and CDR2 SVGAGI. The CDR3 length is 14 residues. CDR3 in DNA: TGTGCCAGCAGTAACAGCAGACTAAATTCACCCCTCCACTTT. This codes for CASSNSRLNSPLHF.

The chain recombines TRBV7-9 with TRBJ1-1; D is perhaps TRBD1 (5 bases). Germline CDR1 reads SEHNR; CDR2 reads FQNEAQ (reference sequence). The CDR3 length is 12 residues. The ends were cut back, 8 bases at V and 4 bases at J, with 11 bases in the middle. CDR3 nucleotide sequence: TGTGCCAGCGGGACTTATGCCACTGAAGCTTTCTTT. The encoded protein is CASGTYATEAFF. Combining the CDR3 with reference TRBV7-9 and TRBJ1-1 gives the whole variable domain DTGVSQNPRHKITKRGQNVTFRCDPISEHNRLYWYRQTLGQGPEFLTYFQNEAQLEKSRLLSDRFSAERPKGSFSTLEIQRTEQGDSAMYLCASGTYATEAFFGQGTRLTVV.

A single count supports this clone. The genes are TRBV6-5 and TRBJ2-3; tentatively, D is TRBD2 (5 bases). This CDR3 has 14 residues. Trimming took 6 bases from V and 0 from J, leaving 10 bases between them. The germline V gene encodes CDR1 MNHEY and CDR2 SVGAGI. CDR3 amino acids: CASSGNPSTDTQYF. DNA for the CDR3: TGTGCCAGCAGCGGGAACCCTAGCACAGATACGCAGTATTTT.

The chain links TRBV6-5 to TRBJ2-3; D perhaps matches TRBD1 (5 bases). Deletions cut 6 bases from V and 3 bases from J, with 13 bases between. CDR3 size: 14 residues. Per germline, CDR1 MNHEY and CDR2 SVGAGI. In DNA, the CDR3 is TGTGCCAGCAGCCTTGACAGTAATACAGATACGCAGTATTTT. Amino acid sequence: CASSLDSNTDTQYF.

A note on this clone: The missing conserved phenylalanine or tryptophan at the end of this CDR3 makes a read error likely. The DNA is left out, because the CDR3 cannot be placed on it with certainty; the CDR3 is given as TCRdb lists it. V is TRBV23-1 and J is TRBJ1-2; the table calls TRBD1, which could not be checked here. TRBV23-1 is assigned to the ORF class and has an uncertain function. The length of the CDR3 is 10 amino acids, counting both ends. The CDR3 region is CASSQRTGWA.

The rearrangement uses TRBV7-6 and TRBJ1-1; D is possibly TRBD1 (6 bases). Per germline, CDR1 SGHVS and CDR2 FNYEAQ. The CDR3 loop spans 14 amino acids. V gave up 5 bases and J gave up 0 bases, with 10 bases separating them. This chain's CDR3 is CASSPYRVNTEAFF. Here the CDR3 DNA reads TGTGCCAGCAGCCCATACAGGGTGAACACTGAAGCTTTCTTT.